This is a list of T cell receptor beta chains from one sample in a study of T cells in localized non-small cell lung cancer. Produced via immunoSEQ multiplex PCR; TCRdb's table is partial and in-frame only. This table holds just over 70,000 clones, less than 90% found once. The input for sequencing was peripheral blood, taken before any cancer treatment. All receptors come from a male donor at least 60 years old with stage III squamous cell lung carcinoma. The CDR3 runs from the conserved cysteine through the conserved F or W. D genes are given only for firm matches. The size field is filled for only some rows; it gives once, few, many or a size class.

d_call	v_call	clone_size	j_call	cdr3_aa	cdr3_nt
.	TRBV30	.	TRBJ1-2	CAWSVGGHGYTF	TGTGCCTGGAGTGTAGGGGGACATGGCTACACCTTC
.	TRBV18	.	TRBJ2-3	CASSLSRTHTDTQYF	TGTGCCAGCTCATTATCCAGGACCCACACAGATACGCAGTATTTT
.	TRBV4-2	.	TRBJ1-1	CASSQDRAPLNTEAFF	TGTGCCAGCAGCCAAGATCGGGCACCTCTGAACACTGAAGCTTTCTTT
TRBD2	TRBV14	.	TRBJ2-1	CASSPFDGGSSYNEQFF	TGTGCCAGCAGCCCTTTCGACGGGGGGAGCTCCTACAATGAGCAGTTCTTC
TRBD1	TRBV2	.	TRBJ1-3	CASRRDSLPLSGNTIYF	TGTGCCAGCAGGCGGGACAGTCTACCTCTTTCTGGAAACACCATATATTTT
.	TRBV27	.	TRBJ1-4	CASSTRRGEKLFF	TGTGCCAGCAGTACCCGCCGAGGTGAAAAACTGTTTTTT
TRBD1	TRBV6-5	.	TRBJ1-2	CASSYEGQGLYGYTF	TGTGCCAGCAGTTACGAGGGACAGGGTCTCTATGGCTACACCTTC
TRBD2	TRBV6-5	once	TRBJ2-7	CASSSGTSGGDKQYF	TGTGCCAGCAGTTCCGGGACTAGCGGGGGGGATAAGCAGTACTTC
.	TRBV19	.	TRBJ1-4	CASSGPLATNEKLFF	TGTGCCAGCTCGGGACCGCTTGCAACTAATGAAAAACTGTTTTTT
.	TRBV18	.	TRBJ2-2	CASSPFPTRSGELFF	TGTGCCAGCTCACCGTTTCCGACTCGGAGTGGTGAGCTGTTTTTT